These 12 T cell receptor beta chains share one sample of origin, sequenced in a study of technical replicates of blood from several donors. Generated by immunoSEQ multiplex PCR, the TCRdb table keeps only in-frame clones and is missing some. Among approximately 79,000 clones listed, around nine tenths were seen once. The sample was T cells isolated from PBMCs. Every receptor here comes from a human donor in good health.

This clone showed up just once. The V call is TRBV13, the J call TRBJ2-5, with D uncertain. CDR3 length equals 15 residues. Trimming pared 0 bases from V and 1 base from J, leaving 9 bases between. In germline, CDR1 is PRHDT, CDR2 FYEKMQ (reference sequence). In DNA form, the CDR3 reads TGTGCCAGCAGCTTAGGAGGAGCAATCCAAGAGACCCAGTACTTC. The encoded protein is CASSLGGAIQETQYF.

This chain links TRBV19 with TRBJ1-2; D unresolved. The V gene lost 6 bases and the J gene lost 7 bases, with 12 bases spanning the gap. Germline V gene lookup returns CDR1 LNHDA and CDR2 SQIVND (reference sequence). The CDR3 covers 12 residues. CDR3 DNA sequence: TGTGCCAGTAGCCCCTTAAATAGTGGCTACACCTTC. Translated: CASSPLNSGYTF.

V and J are TRBV5-1 and TRBJ2-7; D is perhaps TRBD1 (6 bases). CDR3 length equals 13 residues. Germline CDR1 reads SGHRS; CDR2 reads YFSETQ. Deletions cut 4 bases from V and 4 bases from J, with 12 bases between. The DNA for the CDR3 is TGCGCCAGCAGCCTGGGGGCGGGTTACGAGCAGTACTTC. The encoded protein is CASSLGAGYEQYF.

The chain links TRBV20-1 to TRBJ1-1; no clear D gene. This CDR3 is 11 amino acids long. Germline V CDR1 and CDR2: DFQATT, SNEGSKA (reference sequence). Trimming pared 3 bases from V and 8 bases from J, leaving 10 bases between. This CDR3 reads CSARGSWEAFF. In DNA, the CDR3 is TGCAGTGCTAGGGGGAGCTGGGAAGCTTTCTTT.

V and J are TRBV4-1 and TRBJ2-5; weak D call: TRBD2 (6 bases). V was cut by 6 bases and J by 1 base, with 9 bases left in between. The CDR3 covers 13 residues. Germline CDR1 reads MGHRA; CDR2 reads YSYEKL. The CDR3 sequence: CASRYGGQETQYF. CDR3 nucleotide sequence: TGCGCCAGCAGATACGGGGGCCAAGAGACCCAGTACTTC.

The chain uses TRBV19 and TRBJ1-1, with 10 bases matching TRBD1. Looked up from germline, CDR1 is LNHDA and CDR2 is SQIVND (reference sequence). This CDR3 has 15 amino acids. Unmatched junction bases numbered 5, after V lost 4 bases and J lost 3 bases. The CDR3 nucleotides are TGTGCCAGTAGTAAACCGGGACAGGGGTACACTGAAGCTTTCTTT. Its translation is CASSKPGQGYTEAFF.

This chain links TRBV5-5 with TRBJ2-1; a weak D match, TRBD2 (5 bases). Germline V gene sequence: CDR1 SGHKS, CDR2 YYEKEE (reference sequence). The CDR3 length is 16 residues. V was pared by 0 bases and J by 3 bases, with 13 bases between. The CDR3 is CASSLALAVFYNEQFF. DNA of the CDR3: TGTGCCAGCAGCTTGGCCCTAGCCGTCTTCTACAATGAGCAGTTCTTC. The whole variable domain, filled in from reference TRBV5-5 and TRBJ2-1, reads DAGVTQSPTHLIKTRGQQVTLRCSPISGHKSVSWYQQVLGQGPQFIFQYYEKEERGRGNFPDRFSARQFPNYSSELNVNALLLGDSALYLCASSLALAVFYNEQFFGPGTRLTVL.

The V call is TRBV18, the J call TRBJ2-3, with 11 nucleotides matching TRBD1. Germline CDR1 is KGHSH and CDR2 is LQKENI. V trimming: 6 bases; J trimming: 9 bases; junction bases outside the gene matches: 14. The CDR3 runs 16 residues. The CDR3 region is CASSDWTGGALQTQYF. CDR3 bases: TGTGCCAGCTCGGATTGGACAGGGGGCGCATTACAAACGCAGTATTTT.

This chain uses TRBV25-1 with TRBJ1-4; D remains unclear. There are 15 residues in the CDR3. Germline loops: CDR1 MGHDK, CDR2 SYGVNS. Trimming took off 5 bases at V and 7 bases at J, with 17 bases between the two ends. CDR3: CASSPGPAGGEKLFF. For the CDR3, the DNA is TGTGCCAGCAGTCCCGGCCCCGCGGGAGGTGAAAAACTGTTTTTT.

This clone occurred once. The CDR3 bases are TGTGCCAGCAGCAAGGGCCTAAATCAGCCCCAGCATTTT. This codes for CASSKGLNQPQHF. The J gene is TRBJ1-5, the V gene TRBV21-1; the tabulated D call, TRBD1, remains unverified against the DNA. TRBV21-1 represents a pseudogene. The CDR3 has 13 residues.

This rearrangement joins TRBV6-5 to TRBJ2-1; 7 bases map to TRBD2. The ends lost 6 bases at V and 5 bases at J; junction bases unmatched: 7. Looked up from germline, CDR1 is MNHEY and CDR2 is SVGAGI. The CDR3 has 14 residues. CDR3 in DNA: TGTGCCAGCAGAAGGCTAGCGGTGAACAATGAGCAGTTCTTC. It translates to CASRRLAVNNEQFF.

V and J are TRBV7-9 and TRBJ2-7, with TRBD1 matching over 8 bases. In germline, CDR1 is SEHNR, CDR2 FQNEAQ (reference sequence). Trimming removed 5 bases from V and 6 bases from J; junction bases left unmatched: 9. The CDR3 is 14 residues long. The DNA of the CDR3 is TGTGCCAGCAGCGGGCGGACAGGGATCGTCGAGCAGTACTTC. This gives the protein CASSGRTGIVEQYF.